This T cell receptor beta chain is from a study of HIV-infected patients and healthy controls. Many counts were recorded for this clonotype. Its target is unknown. Study-wide results and limits: Significant mean usage differences between HIV-infected patients and controls involved eight alpha and eight beta V genes. HIV-infected patients shared fewer CDR3 sequences between individuals than healthy controls.

Reverse transcription used around 480 ng RNA and constant-region primers for alpha and beta. Alpha and beta chain libraries were made separately by chain-specific third strand synthesis with multiplexing indices. Ligation attached cDNA to a 5' RACE adapter that carried a random hexamer and SP2 site. TCRdb re-called the 5' RACE reads through MiXCR, storing one row per CDR3 protein. The sample holds approximately 16,000 distinct CDR3 sequences, 9.4% seen once. Whole blood was used without fractionation, so all unsorted peripheral T cells were included. Sample: blood. This clonotype was sampled from an adult in good health.

The CDR3 loop is CAISVPGHGSDEQFF. The CDR3 nucleotides are TGTGCCATCAGTGTACCGGGACACGGAAGCGATGAGCAGTTCTTC. The rearrangement joins TRBV10-3 to TRBJ2-1, with D tentatively TRBD1 (6 bases). The CDR3 is made up of 15 amino acids. Trimming stripped 4 bases from V and 8 bases from J, with 18 bases between. Germline V gene data show CDR1 as ENHRY and CDR2 as SYGVKD.